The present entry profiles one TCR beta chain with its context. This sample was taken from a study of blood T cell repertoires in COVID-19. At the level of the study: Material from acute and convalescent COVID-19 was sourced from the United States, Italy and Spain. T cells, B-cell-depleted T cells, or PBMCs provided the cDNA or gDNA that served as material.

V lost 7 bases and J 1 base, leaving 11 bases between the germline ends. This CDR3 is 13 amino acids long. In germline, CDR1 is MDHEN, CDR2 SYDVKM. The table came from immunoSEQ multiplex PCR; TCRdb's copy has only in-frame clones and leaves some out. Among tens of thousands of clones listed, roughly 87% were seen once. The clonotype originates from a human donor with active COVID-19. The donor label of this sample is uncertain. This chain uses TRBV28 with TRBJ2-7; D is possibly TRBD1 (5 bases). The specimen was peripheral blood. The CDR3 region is CASNTGQSYEQYF. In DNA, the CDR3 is TGTGCCAGCAATACCGGACAATCCTACGAGCAGTACTTC.